These 26 T cell receptor beta chains were sequenced from one sample in a study of blood T cell repertoires in COVID-19. TCRdb keeps only in-frame clones here, not all; method: immunoSEQ multiplex PCR. In the table there are some 130,000 clones, around 89% of which are singletons. Sequencing input: peripheral blood. The receptors originated from a man aged 70-80 years with active COVID-19.

The chain couples TRBV7-2 to TRBJ2-7; D may be TRBD2 (5 bases). The germline gives CDR1 SGHTA, CDR2 FQGNSA. Trimming pared 3 bases from V and 4 bases from J, leaving 10 bases between. The CDR3 has 13 residues. As DNA, the CDR3 is TGTGCCAGCAGCTTTGCTAGCCTATACGAGCAGTACTTC. This encodes CASSFASLYEQYF.

The chain joins TRBV7-2 to TRBJ1-1; D is ambiguous. Deletions cut 1 base from V and 3 bases from J, with 9 bases between. Germline V gives CDR1 SGHTA, CDR2 FQGNSA. The CDR3 totals 14 residues. The CDR3 is CASSLVIGDTEAFF. For the CDR3, the DNA is TGTGCCAGCAGCTTAGTGATCGGGGACACTGAAGCTTTCTTT.

This chain connects TRBV7-9 to TRBJ1-5; D is uncertain. Germline lookup yields CDR1 SEHNR and CDR2 FQNEAQ (reference sequence). Trimming removed 0 bases at V and 4 bases at J, with 7 bases between. The CDR3 has 14 amino acids. The CDR3 sequence: CASSLASINQPQHF. The CDR3 DNA sequence: TGTGCCAGCAGCTTAGCGAGTATTAATCAGCCCCAGCATTTT.

The chain couples TRBV5-1 to TRBJ1-4; TRBD1 is a possible D gene (6 bases). The V end lost 4 bases, the J end lost 7 bases, and 23 bases lay between the germline ends. Germline-derived CDR1 and CDR2 are SGHRS and YFSETQ. This CDR3 has 17 residues. CDR3 DNA: TGCGCCAGCAGCCCGGGTCAGGGGCGAGCTGGCGGTGAAAAACTGTTTTTT. Translation: CASSPGQGRAGGEKLFF.

This clone has a handful of counts. The chain combines TRBV7-8 with TRBJ2-3; D is undetermined. The CDR3 has 16 residues. Trimming stripped 5 bases from V and 3 bases from J, with 18 bases between. The germline CDR1 and CDR2 sequences are SGHVS and FQNEAQ. DNA of the CDR3: TGTGCCAGCAGCCTCCGCCCAGCGCTGATGACAGATACGCAGTATTTT. Protein: CASSLRPALMTDTQYF.

V is TRBV11-2 and J is TRBJ1-5; 12 bases map to TRBD1. V was clipped by 5 bases and J by 7 bases; unmatched bases: 6. The CDR3 covers 15 residues. The germline gives CDR1 SGHAT, CDR2 FQNNGV. The CDR3 loop reads CASSQGQGAWQPQHF. The CDR3 nucleotides read TGTGCCAGCAGCCAGGGACAGGGGGCTTGGCAGCCCCAGCATTTT.

The sample holds one count of this clone. This rearrangement joins TRBV4-1 to TRBJ1-5; 10 positions match TRBD1. After removal of 4 bases from V and 6 bases from J, the junction contained 21 bases not matched to a gene. The germline V gene encodes CDR1 MGHRA and CDR2 YSYEKL. The CDR3 has 20 amino acids. CDR3 coding DNA: TGCGCCAGCAGCCCCACGTTCCTCCTAGGAGACAGGGGGCGAGTTCAGCCCCAGCATTTT. It encodes CASSPTFLLGDRGRVQPQHF.

The genes are TRBV4-1 and TRBJ2-7; perhaps TRBD2 as D (5 bases). V was trimmed by 4 bases and J by 2 bases, leaving 15 bases between them. The germline gives CDR1 MGHRA, CDR2 YSYEKL. The CDR3 spans 15 residues. The CDR3 sequence is CASSPRSTGTYEQYF. The CDR3, as DNA: TGCGCCAGCAGCCCAAGGTCGACCGGGACCTACGAGCAGTACTTC.

The J gene is TRBJ1-1, the V gene TRBV18; D remains unclear. This CDR3 contains 13 residues. Germline V CDR1 and CDR2: KGHSH, LQKENI. Between the trimmed V and J ends, which lost 3 bases and 3 bases, there was a span of 8 bases. The CDR3 nucleotides read TGTGCCAGCTCACCGTGGGAGCACACTGAAGCTTTCTTT. This sequence encodes CASSPWEHTEAFF.

V and J are TRBV2 and TRBJ2-7; D is perhaps TRBD1 (5 bases). This CDR3 region has 15 residues. Germline assignment: CDR1 SNHLY and CDR2 FYNNEI. Trimming left V 5 bases short and J 4 bases short, with 18 bases between. In DNA, the CDR3 is TGTGCCAGCAGTAATACAGGTGGAACGATGTACGAGCAGTACTTC. Translating it yields CASSNTGGTMYEQYF.

Only one count was recorded for this clone. The chain is built from TRBV6-2 or TRBV6-3 and TRBJ2-2; 7 bases map to TRBD1. The junction had 11 bases not matched to a gene; V was cut back by 2 bases and J by 5 bases. This CDR3 is built from 17 residues. CDR1 is MNHEY, CDR2 SVGEGT, per germline. The CDR3 loop reads CASSYDSTGAITGELFF. The CDR3 nucleotides are TGTGCCAGCAGTTACGACTCTACAGGGGCGATAACCGGGGAGCTGTTTTTT.

This chain uses TRBV28 with TRBJ2-5, with D unclear. CDR1 MDHEN and CDR2 SYDVKM come from the germline V gene. The CDR3 is 12 residues long. V gave up 6 bases and J gave up 2 bases, with 7 bases separating them. CDR3 DNA sequence: TGTGCCAGCAGGTCTGTACAAGAGACCCAGTACTTC. Protein: CASRSVQETQYF.

The V and J genes are TRBV10-3 and TRBJ1-6; 7 nucleotides agree with TRBD1. CDR1 and CDR2 from the germline V gene are ENHRY and SYGVKD. V shed 5 bases and J 9 bases; nucleotides not matched to a gene: 7. This CDR3 has 14 residues. The CDR3 DNA is TGTGCCATCAGTTCCCAGGGGGGAGGTTCACCCCTCCACTTT. Its translation is CAISSQGGGSPLHF.

The chain joins TRBV5-1 to TRBJ2-2; TRBD2 aligns across 12 bases. V trimming: 1 base; J trimming: 3 bases; junction bases outside the gene matches: 7. CDR1 SGHRS and CDR2 YFSETQ come from the germline V gene. This CDR3 is 18 amino acids long. The CDR3 nucleotides read TGCGCCAGCAGCTTGTGGCCTAGCGGGAGGGGCGACACCGGGGAGCTGTTTTTT. The encoded protein is CASSLWPSGRGDTGELFF.

V is TRBV5-6 and J is TRBJ2-1, with no clear D. V lost 2 bases and J lost 7, with 4 bases in between. The V gene's germline CDR1 is SGHDT and CDR2 YYEEEE. The CDR3 runs 11 residues. CDR3 in DNA: TGTGCCAGCAGCTTCCGTAATGAGCAGTTCTTC. This sequence encodes CASSFRNEQFF. The whole variable domain, filled in from reference TRBV5-6 and TRBJ2-1, reads DAGVTQSPTHLIKTRGQQVTLRCSPKSGHDTVSWYQQALGQGPQFIFQYYEEEERQRGNFPDRFSGHQFPNYSSELNVNALLLGDSALYLCASSFRNEQFFGPGTRLTVL.

The V and J genes are TRBV5-4 and TRBJ2-7; 11 bases line up with TRBD1. V gave up 0 bases and J gave up 5 bases; unmatched junction bases: 7. Germline V gene sequence: CDR1 SGHNT, CDR2 YYREEE (reference sequence). The CDR3 covers 16 residues. Written as DNA, the CDR3 is TGTGCCAGCAGCTTGGCCCCGGGACAGGGGGGCCACGAGCAGTACTTC. It yields the protein CASSLAPGQGGHEQYF.

A note on this clone: Other nucleotide sequences in the sample specify the same CDR3. The chain joins TRBV27 to TRBJ1-2; 7 bases match TRBD1. V trimming: 6 bases; J trimming: 3 bases; junction bases outside the gene matches: 4. Germline V gives CDR1 MNHEY, CDR2 SMNVEV (reference sequence). The CDR3 is made up of 13 amino acids. This chain's CDR3 is CASSPQGDYGYTF. CDR3 DNA: TGTGCCAGCAGCCCTCAGGGGGACTATGGCTACACCTTC.

The table lists this clone with a few counts. The rearrangement links TRBV5-1 to TRBJ1-3; 7 positions agree with TRBD1. CDR3 length: 16 amino acids. The junction had 3 bases not matched to a gene; V was cut back by 0 bases and J by 0 bases. Germline V CDR1 and CDR2: SGHRS, YFSETQ. Written as DNA, the CDR3 is TGCGCCAGCAGCTTGGCCGGGACAGACTCTGGAAACACCATATATTTT. Its translation is CASSLAGTDSGNTIYF.

The chain employs TRBV20-1 and TRBJ2-7, with 8 bases that match TRBD2. Germline CDR1 reads DFQATT; CDR2 reads SNEGSKA (reference sequence). The CDR3 covers 13 residues. With V trimmed by 3 bases and J by 2 bases, 3 bases remained unmatched. CDR3 in DNA: TGCAGTGCTAGTGATAGCGGGACCTACGAGCAGTACTTC. It codes for CSASDSGTYEQYF.

This clone was detected only once. The V and J genes are TRBV6-5 and TRBJ1-1; the D gene is possibly TRBD1 (6 bases). The CDR3 consists of 14 residues. Trimming took 9 bases from V and 4 from J, leaving 18 bases between them. Germline V lookup: CDR1 MNHEY, CDR2 SVGAGI. The CDR3 sequence is CASRRPGAGTEAFF. CDR3 DNA: TGTGCCAGTCGACGCCCAGGGGCGGGCACTGAAGCTTTCTTT.

The CDR3 reads CASSHLDRGLFF. CDR3 in DNA: TGTGCCAGCAGCCATTTGGACAGGGGACTGTTTTTT. The V call is TRBV3-1 (or the pseudogene TRBV3-2), the J call TRBJ1-4, with 9 bases fitting TRBD1. Germline assignment: CDR1 LGHDT and CDR2 YNNKEL (reference sequence). This CDR3 has 12 amino acids. V dropped 3 bases and J dropped 13; count of bases not matched to a gene: 3.

This chain uses TRBV19 with TRBJ2-5; D might be TRBD2 (5 bases). Germline V gives CDR1 LNHDA, CDR2 SQIVND (reference sequence). The CDR3 covers 14 residues. Trimming stripped 4 bases from V and 4 bases from J, with 13 bases between. CDR3: CASSREREGETQYF. The CDR3, as DNA: TGTGCCAGTAGTAGAGAGAGGGAAGGAGAGACCCAGTACTTC.

The chain has TRBV10-3 and TRBJ1-1; D gene ambiguous. From germline, CDR1 is ENHRY and CDR2 SYGVKD. The V gene lost 4 bases and the J gene lost 4 bases, with 10 bases spanning the gap. The CDR3 sequence is 13 residues long. The CDR3 here is CAISGTKTTEAFF. The CDR3 nucleotides read TGTGCCATCAGTGGAACTAAGACCACTGAAGCTTTCTTT.

Written as DNA, the CDR3 is TGTGCCAGCAGCGCCGGACAGACGACTGAAGCTTTCTTT. Translation: CASSAGQTTEAFF. The chain is built from TRBV7-3 and TRBJ1-1; tentatively, D is TRBD1 (6 bases). The CDR3 is made up of 13 amino acids. V was pared by 5 bases and J by 5 bases, with 12 bases between. Per the germline V gene, CDR1 is SGHTA and CDR2 is FQGTGA.

In this sample, this clone turned up once. This chain uses TRBV18 with TRBJ1-4, with D uncertain. The ends were cut back, 3 bases at V and 3 bases at J, with 11 bases in the middle. Germline CDR1 and CDR2: KGHSH and LQKENI. The CDR3 is 15 amino acids. The chain's CDR3 is CASSPGRAPNEKLFF. The CDR3 coding sequence is TGTGCCAGCTCACCCGGGAGGGCCCCTAATGAAAAACTGTTTTTT.

The chain employs TRBV5-1 and TRBJ2-7; the D gene is possibly TRBD2 (5 bases). Germline V gives CDR1 SGHRS, CDR2 YFSETQ. The length of the CDR3 is 15 residues. Trimming removed 0 bases from V and 0 bases from J, with 10 bases in between. CDR3 sequence: CASSLGERSSYEQYF. In nucleotides, the CDR3 is TGCGCCAGCAGCTTGGGGGAGCGGTCCTCCTACGAGCAGTACTTC.